The clone carrying this T cell receptor beta chain was observed once. Its antigen is undetermined. A read error may account for a junction end that differs from germline. Germline assignment: CDR1 SSHAT and CDR2 FNYEAQ (reference sequence). The CDR3 extends over 14 amino acids. The data belong to a study of OX40 agonist ivuxolimab in advanced cancers. Study background: Of the participants, approximately 44% had some prior anti-PD-1, anti-PD-L1 or anti-CTLA-4 therapy, which was allowed.

Profiled with immunoSEQ multiplex PCR; TCRdb holds only in-frame clones, not every one. The table has some 74,000 clones, approximately 89% seen once. Points from the study as a whole: The specificity for antigen of the expanded peripheral T cells was not determined. There were, on average, more expanded clones in CD8+ T cells than in CD4+.

This clonotype was obtained from an adult with an advanced solid tumor such as melanoma, head and neck, liver or kidney cancer. This specimen was CD4+ or CD8+ T cells sorted from blood, taken in a trial of the OX40 agonist ivuxolimab. The chain uses TRBV7-7 and TRBJ2-3; 7 nucleotides align to TRBD2. CDR3 coding DNA: TGTGCTAGCAGCTCCGGGGGGTTGGGAGATACGCAGTATTTT. It codes for CASSSGGLGDTQYF.